A selection of T cell receptor beta chains follows, all from one sample in a study of regulatory T cells in long-lasting Graves disease. A single record per CDR3 protein comes from TCRdb applying MiXCR to the multiplex PCR reads. Here the sample spans roughly 560,000 distinct CDR3 sequences, around 12% being singletons. The data also belong to a second study, concerning T cells in Graves' hyperthyroidism and ophthalmopathy.

Sequenced material: peripheral blood mononuclear cells (PBMCs), taken at new diagnosis, from a patient treated with antithyroid drugs. These receptors all come from a woman between 25 and 40 years old with Graves disease. CDR3s include the opening cysteine and the closing phenylalanine or tryptophan.

CASSLLGASNEQFF,TRBV5-1,14,TRBJ2-1
CASSAGAEAFF,TRBV7-3,11,TRBJ1-1
CATSYSAGQVGNTIYF,TRBV5-5,16,TRBJ1-3
CASSQQGRDTQYF,TRBV4-3,13,TRBJ2-3
CASSPQLAGNTGELFF,TRBV7-3,16,TRBJ2-2
CASSQWVSGTSGNIQYF,TRBV3-1,17,TRBJ2-4
CASSLFYEQFF,TRBV28,11,TRBJ2-1
CSARGLAGEGDTQYF,TRBV29-1,15,TRBJ2-3
CASRHPGQGGTNYGYTF,TRBV6-1,17,TRBJ1-2
CASSSSGSSYNEQFF,TRBV11-2,15,TRBJ2-1
CASSSKGGGAGTGELFF,TRBV11-3,17,TRBJ2-2
CSARENTGNQPQHF,TRBV20-1,14,TRBJ1-5
CASSASTFNTDTQYF,TRBV9,15,TRBJ2-3
CASSDPRQGRETQYF,TRBV25-1,15,TRBJ2-5
CASSQVVWGDREEADTQYF,TRBV4-2,19,TRBJ2-3
CAWSTNSEAFF,TRBV30,11,TRBJ1-1
CASSFLEGVDTQYF,TRBV5-1,14,TRBJ2-3
CSAQRGNYGYTF,TRBV29-1,12,TRBJ1-2
CASSITVQNSPLHF,TRBV3-1,14,TRBJ1-6
CASSQEDRYTDTQYF,TRBV4-1,15,TRBJ2-3
CASSPKFHGEETQYF,TRBV27,15,TRBJ2-5
CASSLAGRIYEQYF,TRBV28,14,TRBJ2-7
CSASMDTEQFF,TRBV20-1,11,TRBJ2-1
CASSWGGGTDTQYF,TRBV7-2,14,TRBJ2-3
CASSSGLVYEQFF,TRBV7-9,13,TRBJ2-1
CAWSPQVRNQPQHF,TRBV30,14,TRBJ1-5
CASSVVPAAYEQYF,TRBV9,14,TRBJ2-7
CSVVPSGLAGRTDTQYF,TRBV29-1,17,TRBJ2-3
CSVSAGTNNEQFF,TRBV20-1,13,TRBJ2-1
CASSFWPGLAASSSYNEQFF,TRBV5-5,20,TRBJ2-1
CASRGANEKLFF,TRBV6-1,12,TRBJ1-4
CSAHWREGYTDTQYF,TRBV20-1,15,TRBJ2-3
CSARDSGSMTGELFF,TRBV20-1,15,TRBJ2-2
CASSVVPGEAFF,TRBV9,12,TRBJ1-1
CASSFLPMDEQYF,TRBV18,13,TRBJ2-7
CASSLWNCSYEQYF,TRBV28,14,TRBJ2-7
CASSLVIHEQFF,TRBV11-2,12,TRBJ2-1
CASSLTGRTLGNEQFF,TRBV7-2,16,TRBJ2-1
CSVAGQGGEKLFF,TRBV29-1,13,TRBJ1-4